This is a list of T cell receptor beta chains from one sample in a study of identical twins. MiXCR, applied by TCRdb to the 5' RACE reads, yields one record per CDR3 protein. Among about 920,000 distinct CDR3 sequences listed, approximately 13% were seen once. The sample also formed part of further work on yellow fever vaccine responses in identical twins.

Sequencing used PBMCs. The receptor source for this set is a woman in her late teens or twenties in good health. Both conserved end residues are trimmed from each CDR3.

>TRBV5-1|TRBJ1-1
ASSFTYSSTEAF
>TRBV6-1|TRBJ2-3
ASSGPGTSSYTDTQY
>TRBV28|TRBJ2-1
ASSLYSGQGWYNEQF
>TRBV20-1|TRBJ2-6
SARYQGAVGANVLT
>TRBV20-1|TRBJ2-5
SARPRTQETQY
>TRBV9|TRBJ1-3
ASSAPLAARAREGNTIY
>TRBV2|TRBJ1-1
ASSEGSPAGTEAF
>TRBV12-3/TRBV12-4|TRBJ2-1
ASSFGSGAPLQF
>TRBV20-1|TRBJ2-5
SAALAGVQETQY
>TRBV9|TRBJ1-3
ASSPGGNSGNTIY
>TRBV20-1|TRBJ2-1
SARSVQVYNEQF
>TRBV6-1|TRBJ1-3
ASSSQGAGNTIY
>TRBV5-1|TRBJ1-3
ASRPTLYSGNTIY
>TRBV28|TRBJ2-4
ASSWLRALAKNIQY
>TRBV25-1|TRBJ2-2
ASSEIGAGAGELF
>TRBV20-1|TRBJ1-4
SALEPGPEAI
>TRBV12-3/TRBV12-4|TRBJ1-1
ASTLRVFTEAF
>TRBV28|TRBJ2-5
ASRQGQGLQTQY
>TRBV12-3/TRBV12-4|TRBJ2-1
ASSHPGPWEQF
>TRBV19|TRBJ2-1
ASSIGDYGEQF
>TRBV7-7|TRBJ2-2
ASSTGPRGVGELF
>TRBV19|TRBJ2-1
ASTTGDEQF
>TRBV5-1|TRBJ1-4
ASSEENNEKLF
>TRBV5-1|TRBJ2-3
ASSPWTARTDTQY
>TRBV5-1|TRBJ1-6
ASSLGGTGVSPLH
>TRBV3-1|TRBJ2-7
ASSQSRAGGTYEQY
>TRBV12-3/TRBV12-4|TRBJ1-1
ASSPNEAF
>TRBV11-3|TRBJ2-2
ASSSAQTYTGELF
>TRBV2|TRBJ2-3
ASSELASSTDTQY
>TRBV6-2/TRBV6-3|TRBJ2-3
ASSYTQRDTQY
>TRBV7-9|TRBJ1-4
ASSQVLATNEKLF
>TRBV20-1|TRBJ1-5
SGLRGGRGEQPQH
>TRBV12-3/TRBV12-4|TRBJ2-1
ASSFRLSYNEQF
>TRBV19|TRBJ2-7
ASSMSLGTEYEQY
>TRBV6-1|TRBJ2-1
ASRLRLAGGIHNEQF